The 23 T cell receptor beta chains presented below share a single source sample, sequenced in a study of blood T cell repertoires in COVID-19 (dated by TCRdb to the early 2020s). Library method: the immunoSEQ multiplex PCR assay. Here the immuneACCESS table is served through TCRdb, limited to in-frame sequences with V and J called. Missing clones are a known gap in these copies; in checked studies unresolved V genes cover under half, and the rest lacks a known reason. The sample table holds about 300,000 clones, of which about 89% were seen once. The ten largest clones represent roughly 2.6% of the sample. The sequencing input was PBMCs or T cells enriched from blood (not recorded which). The receptors shown here come from a woman between 18 and 29 years old who had recovered from COVID-19.

This rearrangement joins TRBV3-1 (or the pseudogene TRBV3-2) to TRBJ2-4; D is possibly TRBD1 (7 bases). This CDR3 contains 18 residues. Germline V gene sequence: CDR1 LGHDT, CDR2 YNNKEL (reference sequence). V was clipped by 0 bases and J by 0 bases, with 15 bases between them. DNA for the CDR3: TGTGCCAGCAGCCAAGATTGGAGGGGGCTACTAGCCAAAAACATTCAGTACTTC. Amino acids: CASSQDWRGLLAKNIQYF.

This sequence joins TRBV5-1 and TRBJ2-5; the match to TRBD1 covers 9 bases. V trimming: 0 bases; J trimming: 5 bases; junction bases outside the gene matches: 8. The germline V gene encodes CDR1 SGHRS and CDR2 YFSETQ. The CDR3 length is 16 residues. CDR3 residues: CASSLGGQGMGETQYF. The CDR3 coding sequence is TGCGCCAGCAGCTTGGGAGGACAGGGGATGGGGGAGACCCAGTACTTC.

V and J are TRBV18 and TRBJ2-7; 8 bases match TRBD1. The V segment lost 2 bases and the J segment 7 bases; nucleotides outside the gene matches: 19. CDR3 size: 18 residues. The germline V gene has CDR1 KGHSH and CDR2 LQKENI. The CDR3 sequence: CASSPSGTGLSGVGEQYF. In DNA form, the CDR3 reads TGTGCCAGCTCACCATCCGGGACAGGTCTATCGGGGGTTGGGGAGCAGTACTTC.

DNA for the CDR3: TGTGCCAGCAGCCCTTCCGGACTAGATTACAATGAGCAGTTCTTC. It codes for CASSPSGLDYNEQFF. V is TRBV28 and J is TRBJ2-1, with TRBD2 identical over 7 bases. The CDR3 extends over 15 amino acids. V shed 6 bases and J 4 bases; nucleotides not matched to a gene: 9. Germline V gene lookup returns CDR1 MDHEN and CDR2 SYDVKM.

The J gene is TRBJ2-3, the V gene TRBV18; TRBD2 is a possible D gene (6 bases). V was pared by 5 bases and J by 1 base, with 10 bases between. Germline values: CDR1 KGHSH, CDR2 LQKENI. The CDR3 runs 14 residues. The CDR3 protein is CASSKVAGTDTQYF. The CDR3 DNA follows: TGTGCCAGCTCAAAGGTAGCGGGCACAGATACGCAGTATTTT.

This rearrangement joins TRBV7-2 to TRBJ2-7; TRBD2 might be the D (6 bases). This CDR3 has 14 amino acids. Germline V gene data show CDR1 as SGHTA and CDR2 as FQGNSA. Trimming took 6 bases from V and 7 from J, leaving 19 bases between them. As DNA, the CDR3 is TGTGCCAGCAGGAGTTGGGACTTCCCGCTAGAGCAGTACTTC. Translation gives CASRSWDFPLEQYF.

J is TRBJ2-7 and V is TRBV6-5; D might be TRBD2 (6 bases). V lost 6 bases and J lost 0, with 15 bases in between. CDR3 size: 15 residues. Germline V gene data show CDR1 as MNHEY and CDR2 as SVGAGI. This CDR3 reads CASRIQGLSSYEQYF. The CDR3 DNA follows: TGTGCCAGCAGGATTCAGGGACTCAGCTCCTACGAGCAGTACTTC.

This CDR3 reads CASYSILTGNTEAFF. CDR3 DNA: TGTGCCAGCTATTCGATACTCACAGGGAACACTGAAGCTTTCTTT. The chain carries TRBV28 and TRBJ1-1; TRBD1 might be the D (5 bases). The CDR3 extends over 15 amino acids. Germline CDR1 and CDR2: MDHEN and SYDVKM. V lost 8 bases and J 1 base, leaving 17 bases between the germline ends.

This chain connects TRBV28 to TRBJ2-5; TRBD2 aligns across 15 bases. This CDR3 has 16 amino acids. Germline V CDR1 and CDR2: MDHEN, SYDVKM. Trimming cost V 6 bases and J 9 bases; bases outside gene matches: 11. As DNA, the CDR3 is TGTGCCAGCAGGGCCGGGACTAGCGGGAGGTTCGCGCCCCAGTACTTC. It yields the protein CASRAGTSGRFAPQYF.

The chain carries TRBV6-5 and TRBJ2-1; D is uncertain. The CDR3 is 11 residues long. The V gene lost 0 bases and the J gene lost 13 bases, with 7 bases spanning the gap. Germline loops: CDR1 MNHEY, CDR2 SVGAGI. CDR3 DNA: TGTGCCAGCAGTTACTCGAGCTATCAGTTCTTC. It specifies CASSYSSYQFF.

V gene TRBV5-1 combines with J gene TRBJ2-5, with a possible D match to TRBD2 (6 bases). The germline CDR1 and CDR2 sequences are SGHRS and YFSETQ. V shed 1 base and J shed 1 base, with 11 bases lying between them. This CDR3 has 15 residues. This CDR3 reads CASSLLRGPQETQYF. Here the CDR3 DNA reads TGCGCCAGCAGCTTGTTGCGGGGACCCCAAGAGACCCAGTACTTC. Using reference TRBV5-1 and TRBJ2-5 for the parts outside the CDR3, the full variable domain is KAGVTQTPRYLIKTRGQQVTLSCSPISGHRSVSWYQQTPGQGLQFLFEYFSETQRNKGNFPGRFSGRQFSNSRSEMNVSTLELGDSALYLCASSLLRGPQETQYFGPGTRLLVL.

The rearrangement uses TRBV7-8 and TRBJ2-3; 9 bases line up with TRBD2. CDR3 length: 16 amino acids. In germline, CDR1 is SGHVS, CDR2 FQNEAQ. The trim removed 2 bases at V and 0 bases at J, leaving 3 bases unmatched. The chain's CDR3 is CASSLIAGASTDTQYF. The CDR3 DNA is TGTGCCAGCAGCTTAATAGCGGGGGCCAGCACAGATACGCAGTATTTT.

V gene TRBV27 combines with J gene TRBJ2-1; TRBD1 might be the D (5 bases). From germline, CDR1 is MNHEY and CDR2 SMNVEV (reference sequence). V was clipped by 3 bases and J by 8 bases, with 20 bases between them. The CDR3 has 16 amino acids. The CDR3 here is CASSFWGGRATDEQFF. The CDR3 DNA reads as TGTGCCAGCAGTTTTTGGGGCGGTAGAGCTACGGATGAGCAGTTCTTC.

This clone was seen only a few times. Here the CDR3 DNA reads TGTGCCAGCAGAAGCGTACCCGGGACAGGGGCAAACGAGCAGTACTTC. It is translated as CASRSVPGTGANEQYF. V and J are TRBV28 and TRBJ2-7, with 10 bases that match TRBD1. V trimming: 6 bases; J trimming: 5 bases; junction bases outside the gene matches: 13. The CDR3 runs 16 residues. Germline values: CDR1 MDHEN, CDR2 SYDVKM.

This clone has at least ten counts. This chain connects TRBV19 to TRBJ1-2; no clear D. The CDR3 has 12 amino acids. The V end lost 3 bases, the J end lost 11 bases, and 13 bases lay between the germline ends. Germline V gene data show CDR1 as LNHDA and CDR2 as SQIVND (reference sequence). CDR3 in DNA: TGTGCCAGTAGTATCGGTGTCCGGGAGTACACCTTC. This translates into CASSIGVREYTF.

This chain joins TRBV7-2 and TRBJ2-4, with D maybe TRBD2 (5 bases). Per germline, CDR1 SGHTA and CDR2 FQGNSA. CDR3 length: 12 residues. V shed 5 bases and J shed 8 bases, with 10 bases lying between them. CDR3 in amino acids: CASSPPGDIQYF. CDR3 nucleotide sequence: TGTGCCAGCAGCCCACCCGGGGACATTCAGTACTTC.

This clone has a single count. The chain links TRBV28 to TRBJ2-1, with TRBD2 as a possible D gene (5 bases). The CDR3 runs to 15 residues. Trimming removed 5 bases at V and 3 bases at J, with 14 bases between. Per germline, CDR1 MDHEN and CDR2 SYDVKM. The DNA for the CDR3 is TGTGCCAGCAGTCTGAGGGCTCCTTACTACAATGAGCAGTTCTTC. It yields the protein CASSLRAPYYNEQFF.

The chain combines TRBV2 with TRBJ1-1, with no clear D. Trimming took 1 base from V and 4 from J, leaving 10 bases between them. The CDR3 loop spans 14 amino acids. Germline V gene lookup returns CDR1 SNHLY and CDR2 FYNNEI. This chain's CDR3 is CASSEGGGGTEAFF. The CDR3 coding sequence is TGTGCCAGCAGTGAAGGTGGAGGCGGCACTGAAGCTTTCTTT. The full variable domain, rest sourced from reference TRBV2 and TRBJ1-1, is EPEVTQTPSHQVTQMGQEVILRCVPISNHLYFYWYRQILGQKVEFLVSFYNNEISEKSEIFDDQFSVERPDGSNFTLKIRSTKLEDSAMYFCASSEGGGGTEAFFGQGTRLTVV.

This clone was seen only a few times. The chain joins TRBV5-4 to TRBJ2-3, with 7 bases identical to TRBD1. The germline V gene encodes CDR1 SGHNT and CDR2 YYREEE (reference sequence). The CDR3 extends over 15 amino acids. Trimming took 5 bases from V and 2 from J; bases not matched to a gene: 8. The CDR3 nucleotides read TGTGCCAGCAGGGCCGGGACAGCTTCCACAGATACGCAGTATTTT. Translation gives CASRAGTASTDTQYF.

The CDR3 is CSVEGYSIGAFF. The CDR3 nucleotides read TGCAGCGTTGAAGGGTATAGTATTGGAGCTTTCTTT. The genes are TRBV29-1 and TRBJ1-1; no clear D. The CDR3 totals 12 residues. The ends were cut back, 1 base at V and 10 bases at J, with 13 bases in the middle. Germline assignment: CDR1 SQVTM and CDR2 ANQGSEA.

CDR3 amino acids: CASSQAGVNTEAFF. The CDR3, as DNA: TGTGCCAGCAGCCAAGCAGGGGTAAACACTGAAGCTTTCTTT. The rearrangement links TRBV7-9 to TRBJ1-1; tentative D call: TRBD1 (6 bases). This CDR3 spans 14 amino acids. Trimming removed 5 bases from V and 2 bases from J, with 12 bases in between. Germline CDR1 and CDR2: SEHNR and FQNEAQ (reference sequence).

This chain joins TRBV9 and TRBJ2-3; D perhaps matches TRBD1 (5 bases). CDR1 SGDLS and CDR2 YYNGEE come from the germline V gene. CDR3 size: 18 residues. The ends were cut back, 0 bases at V and 2 bases at J, with 19 bases in the middle. This CDR3 is CASSVEWETTEPTDTQYF. CDR3 nucleotides: TGTGCCAGCAGCGTAGAGTGGGAAACGACAGAACCCACAGATACGCAGTATTTT.

This sequence joins TRBV7-9 and TRBJ2-7; 10 positions match TRBD1. V shed 5 bases and J 3 bases; nucleotides not matched to a gene: 4. The CDR3 is 14 residues long. Germline values: CDR1 SEHNR, CDR2 FQNEAQ (reference sequence). The DNA for the CDR3 is TGTGCCAGCAGCGACCGGGACAGGGGCTACGAGCAGTACTTC. Its protein product is CASSDRDRGYEQYF.